Each of the 16 T cell receptor beta chains below was sequenced from the same sample in a study of cytomegalovirus exposure and HLA in healthy donors. Vbeta (60) and Jbeta (13) primers were used in the PCR. The table came from immunoSEQ multiplex PCR; TCRdb's copy has only in-frame clones and leaves some out. The sample table sets out 150,000 or so clones. Input material: PBMCs. Receptors originate from a woman aged 45-65 years in good health and CMV-seronegative.

The V and J genes are TRBV29-1 and TRBJ1-1; TRBD1 is a possible D gene (5 bases). The CDR3 totals 12 residues. CDR1 and CDR2 from the germline V gene are SQVTM and ANQGSEA. Trimming took 4 bases from V and 6 from J, leaving 12 bases between them. For the CDR3, the DNA is TGCAGCGTTGCCCCAGGGTTCTCTGAAGCTTTCTTT. Residues: CSVAPGFSEAFF.

The chain has TRBV6-6 and TRBJ2-7, with unresolved D. V was cut by 0 bases and J by 5 bases, with 14 bases left in between. The germline V gene has CDR1 MNHNY and CDR2 SVGAGI (reference sequence). The CDR3 has 15 residues. CDR3 sequence: CASSYSAQRGDEQYF. The CDR3 region has the DNA TGTGCCAGCAGTTACTCTGCCCAAAGAGGCGACGAGCAGTACTTC.

This sequence joins TRBV9 and TRBJ1-1; the D gene is possibly TRBD1 (5 bases). The length of the CDR3 is 14 residues. Germline CDR1 is SGDLS and CDR2 is YYNGEE. Trimming removed 4 bases at V and 1 base at J, with 11 bases between. The CDR3 loop is CASSSRGGNTEAFF. CDR3 DNA sequence: TGTGCCAGCAGCTCTCGGGGGGGGAACACTGAAGCTTTCTTT. Full variable domain (rest looked up from reference TRBV9 and TRBJ1-1): DSGVTQTPKHLITATGQRVTLRCSPRSGDLSVYWYQQSLDQGLQFLIQYYNGEERAKGNILERFSAQQFPDLHSELNLSSLELGDSALYFCASSSRGGNTEAFFGQGTRLTVV.

The rearrangement links TRBV5-6 to TRBJ1-1; 7 nucleotides match TRBD1. Germline CDR1 reads SGHDT; CDR2 reads YYEEEE. V lost 5 bases, J lost 3 bases, and 4 bases stayed unmatched. This CDR3 has 13 amino acids. This CDR3 is CASSRQGYTEAFF. The CDR3 DNA is TGTGCCAGCAGTAGACAGGGATACACTGAAGCTTTCTTT.

DNA for the CDR3: TGTGCCACCCTCGGGGCGCAGGGGGAAGGCGCTTTCTTT. It yields the protein CATLGAQGEGAFF. The gene calls are TRBV27 and TRBJ1-1; TRBD1 aligns across 7 bases. The length of the CDR3 is 13 residues. With V trimmed by 10 bases and J by 11 bases, 16 bases remained unmatched. Germline assignment: CDR1 MNHEY and CDR2 SMNVEV (reference sequence).

The V call is TRBV28, the J call TRBJ2-3; maybe TRBD2 (5 bases). The CDR3 contains 12 residues. CDR1 MDHEN and CDR2 SYDVKM come from the germline V gene. Trimming stripped 8 bases from V and 6 bases from J, with 12 bases between. CDR3 loop: CASEKEVDTQYF. For the CDR3, the DNA is TGTGCCAGCGAAAAGGAGGTGGATACGCAGTATTTT. The variable domain in full, with the rest retrieved from reference TRBV28 and TRBJ2-3, is DVKVTQSSRYLVKRTGEKVFLECVQDMDHENMFWYRQDPGLGLRLIYFSYDVKMKEKGDIPEGYSVSREKKERFSLILESASTNQTSMYLCASEKEVDTQYFGPGTRLTVL.

The rearrangement uses TRBV28 and TRBJ1-6, with 7 nucleotides matching TRBD1. V shed 3 bases, J shed 6 bases, and the junction held 5 bases outside the gene matches. The CDR3 extends over 15 amino acids. Looked up from germline, CDR1 is MDHEN and CDR2 is SYDVKM. The CDR3 loop reads CASSFLGTVNSPLHF. As DNA, the CDR3 is TGTGCCAGCAGTTTCCTCGGGACAGTTAATTCACCCCTCCACTTT.

This chain connects TRBV7-7 to TRBJ2-5; tentatively, D is TRBD2 (5 bases). The CDR3 covers 15 residues. Germline CDR1 is SSHAT and CDR2 is FNYEAQ (reference sequence). V shed 1 base and J shed 1 base, with 10 bases lying between them. CDR3: CASSLGGAPQETQYF. The CDR3 DNA is TGTGCCAGCAGCTTAGGGGGAGCCCCCCAAGAGACCCAGTACTTC.

The V gene is TRBV7-8, the J gene TRBJ2-7; D possibly corresponds to TRBD2 (5 bases). Trimming left V 3 bases short and J 7 bases short, with 13 bases between. Germline CDR1 reads SGHVS; CDR2 reads FQNEAQ. CDR3 length: 13 residues. The CDR3: CASSFGSPGEQYF. DNA for the CDR3: TGTGCCAGCAGCTTCGGGTCACCGGGAGAGCAGTACTTC.

The gene calls are TRBV5-1 and TRBJ2-7, with TRBD1 identical over 9 bases. Germline CDR1 SGHRS, CDR2 YFSETQ. V trimming: 0 bases; J trimming: 8 bases; junction bases outside the gene matches: 6. There are 14 residues in the CDR3. The CDR3 here is CASSLGQGVDKQYF. The CDR3 DNA sequence: TGCGCCAGCAGCTTGGGACAGGGGGTAGATAAGCAGTACTTC.

On this clone: The sample contains more than one DNA sequence encoding this CDR3. V usage is TRBV7-2 and J usage is TRBJ2-5; D gene uncertain. The length of the CDR3 is 14 residues. Germline lookup yields CDR1 SGHTA and CDR2 FQGNSA. V gave up 1 base and J gave up 2 bases, with 8 bases separating them. The CDR3 reads CASSLGAVQETQYF. Written as DNA, the CDR3 is TGTGCCAGCAGCTTAGGGGCAGTGCAAGAGACCCAGTACTTC.

The chain uses TRBV4-1 and TRBJ2-3, with 11 bases that match TRBD2. Trimming cost V 5 bases and J 6 bases; bases outside gene matches: 7. Germline V lookup: CDR1 MGHRA, CDR2 YSYEKL. This CDR3 is built from 15 residues. CDR3 bases: TGCGCCAGCAGCGATACTAGCGGGAGAAGGGATACGCAGTATTTT. Its translation is CASSDTSGRRDTQYF.

The rearrangement links TRBV6-5 to TRBJ2-7, with 9 nucleotides matching TRBD2. The germline CDR1 and CDR2 sequences are MNHEY and SVGAGI. The V and J ends lost 0 bases and 3 bases, in that order; junction bases with no gene match: 6. The CDR3 spans 16 residues. CDR3 coding DNA: TGTGCCAGCAGTTACTCGGGAAGCGGGAGGAGCTACGAGCAGTACTTC. Protein: CASSYSGSGRSYEQYF.

The V gene is TRBV7-2, the J gene TRBJ2-1, with TRBD2 as a possible D gene (5 bases). The CDR3 spans 15 residues. Germline V lookup: CDR1 SGHTA, CDR2 FQGNSA. Trimming shortened V by 5 bases and J by 0 bases, and 11 bases separated the two germline ends. CDR3 protein: CASSPDFSSYNEQFF. As DNA, the CDR3 is TGTGCCAGCAGCCCGGACTTTAGCTCCTACAATGAGCAGTTCTTC.

This chain uses TRBV27 with TRBJ2-5; tentatively, D is TRBD1 (6 bases). The CDR3 consists of 14 residues. With 6 bases removed from V and 2 bases from J, the gap between germline ends came to 13 bases. Germline values: CDR1 MNHEY, CDR2 SMNVEV (reference sequence). The CDR3 region has the DNA TGTGCCAGCAGCCAAAGGACAGAGCAAGAGACCCAGTACTTC. Translated: CASSQRTEQETQYF.

The chain joins TRBV21-1 to TRBJ1-2; TRBD1, the table's D call, lacks a check against the DNA. TRBV21-1 is reported as a pseudogene. This CDR3 has 15 amino acids. The CDR3 coding sequence is TGTGCCAACAAGAGGGGAAGGACAGTTAACTATGGCTACACCTTC. Its translation: CANKRGRTVNYGYTF.